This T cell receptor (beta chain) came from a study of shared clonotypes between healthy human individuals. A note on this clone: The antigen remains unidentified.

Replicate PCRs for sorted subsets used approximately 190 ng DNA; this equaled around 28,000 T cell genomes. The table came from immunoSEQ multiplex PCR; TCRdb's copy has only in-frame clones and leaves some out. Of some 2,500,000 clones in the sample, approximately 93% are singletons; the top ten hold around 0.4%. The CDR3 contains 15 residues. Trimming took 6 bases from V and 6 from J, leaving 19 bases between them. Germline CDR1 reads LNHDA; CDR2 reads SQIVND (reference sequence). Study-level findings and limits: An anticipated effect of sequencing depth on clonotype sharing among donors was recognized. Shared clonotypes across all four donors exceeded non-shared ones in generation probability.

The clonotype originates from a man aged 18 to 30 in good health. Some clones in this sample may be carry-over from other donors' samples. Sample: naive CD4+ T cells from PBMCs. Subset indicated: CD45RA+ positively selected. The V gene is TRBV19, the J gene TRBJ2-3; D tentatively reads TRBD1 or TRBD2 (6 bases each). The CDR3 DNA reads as TGTGCCAGTAGGTCATGGGGGGCTAATCCTGATACGCAGTATTTT. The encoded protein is CASRSWGANPDTQYF.